A single sample is the source of the 22 T cell receptor beta chains below, sequenced in a study of blood T cells in healthy people across ages (dated by TCRdb to between 2015 and 2017). Library prep was done by 5' RACE. The instrument was an Illumina HiSeq 2500. A second about 7 to 11 cycle PCR used a sample-barcoded 5' primer and a J-beta primer mix. TCRdb trimmed the raw reads at Q25, called clones with MiXCR and kept productive beta chains. All rows with the same CDR3 protein become a single entry with the most common DNA and genes. The sample table holds about 1,400,000 distinct CDR3 sequences, of which roughly 45% were seen once. Approximately 7.9% of the sample belongs to the ten largest clones. Input material: blood. The source is a woman between 18 and 29 years old in good health.

The chain joins TRBV4-1 to TRBJ2-7; 9 bases are a match to TRBD1. Germline V gene data show CDR1 as MGHRA and CDR2 as YSYEKL. J was trimmed by 7 bases and V by 7 bases; bases with no gene match: 14. This CDR3 is 15 amino acids long. CDR3 nucleotides: TGCGCCAGCAAAGGTGGGACAGGGCCTTTCTGGGAGCAGTACTTC. Residues: CASKGGTGPFWEQYF.

This clonotype was observed once. The CDR3 bases are TGTGCCAGCAGCCAAGTCGGAAAGACCCAGTTCTTC. This translates into CASSQVGKTQFF. The chain joins TRBV3-1 to TRBJ2-1; D uncertain. V was pared by 1 base and J by 13 bases, with 11 bases between. This CDR3 is built from 12 residues. The V gene's germline CDR1 is LGHDT and CDR2 YNNKEL (reference sequence).

The chain uses TRBV29-1 and TRBJ2-2; D is perhaps TRBD2 (6 bases). The CDR3 is 16 amino acids. V gave up 5 bases and J gave up 7 bases, with 23 bases separating them. The V gene's germline CDR1 is SQVTM and CDR2 ANQGSEA. The CDR3 region is CSVRPPGRGIGGELFF. CDR3 bases: TGCAGCGTTCGCCCACCCGGGCGGGGAATAGGCGGGGAGCTGTTTTTT.

This clonotype was detected a few times. This chain joins TRBV20-1 and TRBJ2-7; no definite D call. The CDR3 is made up of 13 amino acids. The germline V gene encodes CDR1 DFQATT and CDR2 SNEGSKA (reference sequence). V was pared by 1 base and J by 1 base, with 8 bases between. CDR3 sequence reads: CSARVGNSYEQYF. In DNA, the CDR3 is TGCAGTGCTAGAGTCGGTAATTCCTACGAGCAGTACTTC.

This clonotype occurred a few times. V and J are TRBV20-1 and TRBJ2-3; the match to TRBD2 covers 11 bases. The J segment lost 3 bases and the V segment lost 2 bases, leaving 13 bases of the junction unmatched. CDR1 is DFQATT, CDR2 SNEGSKA, per germline (reference sequence). This CDR3 has 18 amino acids. CDR3 region: CSARSVITSGSLTDTQYF. The CDR3 region has the DNA TGCAGTGCTAGAAGTGTTATCACTAGCGGGAGTTTGACAGATACGCAGTATTTT.

V and J are TRBV20-1 and TRBJ2-1; the D call may be TRBD1 or TRBD2 (5 bases each). Germline CDR1 reads DFQATT; CDR2 reads SNEGSKA (reference sequence). The V gene lost 3 bases and the J gene lost 9 bases, with 18 bases spanning the gap. There are 14 residues in the CDR3. The chain's CDR3 is CSARGRPNTGEQFF. In DNA form, the CDR3 reads TGCAGTGCTAGGGGACGGCCTAACACCGGTGAGCAGTTCTTC.

This clonotype was seen a single time. V and J are TRBV20-1 and TRBJ2-7, with TRBD2 as a possible D gene (7 bases). This CDR3 has 15 residues. CDR1 is DFQATT and CDR2 is SNEGSKA in the germline V gene (reference sequence). Trimming stripped 6 bases from V and 5 bases from J, with 23 bases between. The CDR3 region has the DNA TGCAGTGCCCTTCCCGGGGGCGGGGGTGACGACGAGCAGTACTTC. It encodes CSALPGGGGDDEQYF.

The chain has TRBV10-1 and TRBJ1-2, with D perhaps matching TRBD1 (6 bases). CDR1 and CDR2 from the germline V gene are WNHNN and SYGVQD (reference sequence). The CDR3 spans 13 residues. Trimming removed 3 bases from V and 7 bases from J, with 12 bases in between. CDR3 sequence: CASSEGRGGGYTF. The CDR3 nucleotides are TGCGCCAGCAGTGAAGGCAGGGGCGGTGGCTACACCTTC.

The chain joins TRBV28 to TRBJ2-7, with no clear D. This CDR3 spans 10 amino acids. Trimming took 10 bases from V and 8 from J, leaving 12 bases between them. Germline lookup yields CDR1 MDHEN and CDR2 SYDVKM. The CDR3 reads CATSDTKQYF. CDR3 bases: TGTGCCACCTCGGATACGAAGCAGTACTTC. The entire variable domain, with the rest obtained from reference TRBV28 and TRBJ2-7, is as follows: DVKVTQSSRYLVKRTGEKVFLECVQDMDHENMFWYRQDPGLGLRLIYFSYDVKMKEKGDIPEGYSVSREKKERFSLILESASTNQTSMYLCATSDTKQYFGPGTRLTVT.

The gene calls are TRBV11-2 and TRBJ2-5; D is uncertain. Trimming took off 2 bases at V and 4 bases at J, with 20 bases between the two ends. There are 17 residues in the CDR3. CDR1 and CDR2 from the germline V gene are SGHAT and FQNNGV. CDR3 loop: CASSLKAELHRPETQYF. CDR3 nucleotides: TGTGCCAGCAGCTTAAAGGCAGAACTCCACCGTCCAGAGACCCAGTACTTC.

V is TRBV3-1 and J is TRBJ1-1, with D uncertain. CDR3 length equals 12 residues. Trimming left V 8 bases short and J 3 bases short, with 10 bases between. CDR1 and CDR2 from the germline V gene are LGHDT and YNNKEL (reference sequence). The CDR3 nucleotides are TGTGCCAGCCGTTTCGGGGACACTGAAGCTTTCTTT. As protein: CASRFGDTEAFF. Together with reference TRBV3-1 and TRBJ1-1, the CDR3 gives the full variable domain: DTAVSQTPKYLVTQMGNDKSIKCEQNLGHDTMYWYKQDSKKFLKIMFSYNNKELIINETVPNRFSPKSPDKAHLNLHINSLELGDSAVYFCASRFGDTEAFFGQGTRLTVV.

The rearrangement joins TRBV18 to TRBJ2-7, with 7 bases aligning to TRBD2. Trimming cost V 3 bases and J 5 bases; bases outside gene matches: 19. The germline CDR1 and CDR2 sequences are KGHSH and LQKENI. The CDR3 contains 18 residues. The CDR3 loop reads CASSPDTLGGGRLDEQYF. DNA for the CDR3: TGTGCCAGCTCACCGGATACCCTTGGCGGGGGAAGATTGGACGAGCAGTACTTC.

The V call is TRBV3-1, the J call TRBJ2-7; D is perhaps TRBD2 (7 bases). Trimming removed 4 bases at V and 3 bases at J, with 16 bases between. The germline CDR1 and CDR2 sequences are LGHDT and YNNKEL (reference sequence). The CDR3 has 15 amino acids. The CDR3 DNA reads TGTGCCAGCAGCCGCGCCGGGGGGCGGGGCTACGAGCAGTACTTC. This codes for CASSRAGGRGYEQYF.

This clonotype turned up a few times. The chain recombines TRBV6-6 with TRBJ1-4; no clear D. Germline V gene data show CDR1 as MNHNY and CDR2 as SVGAGI (reference sequence). Trimming cost V 5 bases and J 3 bases, with 7 bases left between them. This CDR3 spans 13 amino acids. The CDR3 sequence: CASSIEANEKLFF. CDR3 coding DNA: TGTGCCAGCAGTATCGAAGCTAATGAAAAACTGTTTTTT.

V and J are TRBV20-1 and TRBJ2-3, with a tentative D call TRBD2 (6 bases). The CDR3 is 17 amino acids. Germline CDR1 DFQATT, CDR2 SNEGSKA (reference sequence). The V end was cut by 0 bases, the J end by 7 bases, with 23 bases between. The DNA for the CDR3 is TGCAGTGCTAGAGATCAGTCGGGCGGGACCCGCTACAATACGCAGTATTTT. Amino acid sequence: CSARDQSGGTRYNTQYF.

The rearrangement uses TRBV7-9 and TRBJ1-2; a weak D match, TRBD1 (6 bases). The CDR3 is 14 residues long. V gave up 5 bases and J gave up 8 bases, with 18 bases separating them. Germline CDR1 reads SEHNR; CDR2 reads FQNEAQ (reference sequence). This chain's CDR3 is CASSRGDAGAGYTF. The CDR3, as DNA: TGTGCCAGCAGCCGGGGGGACGCGGGGGCAGGCTACACCTTC.

This chain uses TRBV14 with TRBJ1-1; 7 bases match TRBD1. The CDR3 consists of 16 residues. The V segment lost 1 base and the J segment 0 bases; nucleotides outside the gene matches: 5. CDR1 is SGHDN, CDR2 FVKESK, per germline. For the CDR3, the DNA is TGTGCCAGCAGCCAAGGTACAGGGGATCTGAACACTGAAGCTTTCTTT. Protein sequence: CASSQGTGDLNTEAFF.

The chain links TRBV20-1 to TRBJ2-4, with D tentatively TRBD1 (5 bases). Trimming took 5 bases from V and 13 from J, leaving 15 bases between them. Per germline, CDR1 DFQATT and CDR2 SNEGSKA (reference sequence). The CDR3 runs to 11 residues. The CDR3 loop reads CSASAGNEQYF. CDR3 in DNA: TGCAGTGCTTCGGCAGGGAATGAGCAGTACTTC.

This clonotype was seen many times. The chain carries TRBV6-5 and TRBJ2-5; D not certain. CDR3 length: 11 amino acids. Per germline, CDR1 MNHEY and CDR2 SVGAGI. V was pared by 3 bases and J by 5 bases, with 4 bases between. Here the CDR3 reads CASSYRETQYF. The CDR3 region has the DNA TGTGCCAGCAGTTATAGGGAGACCCAGTACTTC.

The chain links TRBV5-6 to TRBJ1-4; D possibly corresponds to TRBD1 (6 bases). The CDR3 totals 16 residues. Trimming left V 4 bases short and J 5 bases short, with 18 bases between. Germline assignment: CDR1 SGHDT and CDR2 YYEEEE. CDR3 loop: CASSLGSGDFNEKLFF. The CDR3 DNA reads TGTGCCAGCAGCCTGGGCTCAGGGGACTTCAATGAAAAACTGTTTTTT. Variable domain in full (rest from reference TRBV5-6 and TRBJ1-4): DAGVTQSPTHLIKTRGQQVTLRCSPKSGHDTVSWYQQALGQGPQFIFQYYEEEERQRGNFPDRFSGHQFPNYSSELNVNALLLGDSALYLCASSLGSGDFNEKLFFGSGTQLSVL.

This clonotype was counted a few times. The chain employs TRBV5-1 and TRBJ1-4; D is undetermined. Germline loops: CDR1 SGHRS, CDR2 YFSETQ. CDR3 length: 13 amino acids. V was cut by 0 bases and J by 5 bases, with 5 bases left in between. This CDR3 is CASSLDRNEKLFF. DNA for the CDR3: TGCGCCAGCAGCTTGGACAGAAATGAAAAACTGTTTTTT.

This chain connects TRBV6-5 to TRBJ2-1; D not resolved. The CDR3 extends over 16 amino acids. The V end lost 2 bases, the J end lost 1 base, and 12 bases lay between the germline ends. The germline V gene encodes CDR1 MNHEY and CDR2 SVGAGI. CDR3: CASSYLPRRSYNEQFF. Here the CDR3 DNA reads TGTGCCAGCAGTTACCTCCCTCGAAGGTCCTACAATGAGCAGTTCTTC.